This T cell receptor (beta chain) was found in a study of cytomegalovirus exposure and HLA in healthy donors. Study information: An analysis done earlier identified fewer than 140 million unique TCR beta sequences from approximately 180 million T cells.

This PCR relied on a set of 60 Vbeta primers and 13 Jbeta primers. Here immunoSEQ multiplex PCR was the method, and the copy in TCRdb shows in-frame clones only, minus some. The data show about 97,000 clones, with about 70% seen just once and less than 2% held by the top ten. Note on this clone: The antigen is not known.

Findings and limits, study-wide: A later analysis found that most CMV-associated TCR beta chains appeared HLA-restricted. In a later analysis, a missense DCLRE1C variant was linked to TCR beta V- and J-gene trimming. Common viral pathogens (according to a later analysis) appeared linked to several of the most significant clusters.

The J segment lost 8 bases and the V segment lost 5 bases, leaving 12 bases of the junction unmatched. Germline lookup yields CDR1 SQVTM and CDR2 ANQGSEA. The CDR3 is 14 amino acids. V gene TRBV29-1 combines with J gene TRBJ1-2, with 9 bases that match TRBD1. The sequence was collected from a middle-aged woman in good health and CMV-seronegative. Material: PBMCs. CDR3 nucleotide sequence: TGCAGCGTTCCGGAACGGGACAGGGCGAGCGGCTACACCTTC. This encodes CSVPERDRASGYTF.